This T cell receptor (beta chain) was captured by sequencing in a study of CD8+ T cells in alopecia areata. This CDR3 has 16 amino acids. With 1 base clipped from V and 2 bases from J, the junction kept 1 base outside the gene matches. Germline V gene sequence: CDR1 SGHDT, CDR2 FRDEAV. TCR sequencing used cDNA made by reverse transcription of extracted RNA. Some clones are missing from TCRdb's copy, which holds only in-frame ones; the method was immunoSEQ multiplex PCR. Altogether around 100,000 clones were found in the sample, and no singletons occur. General study points: Whereas mice showed it more clearly, TCR sharing across patients was murkier, possibly because of HLA. Lesional scalp displayed greater clonality than normal scalp, most notably in alopecia totalis/universalis.

This clone was observed a few times. The target antigen is unknown. The protein here is the DNA translation, as the TCRdb protein differs from it at residue 13. Gene names are the mouse ones. The CDR3 goes on 3 residues after the read ends, and that part is filled in from the germline J gene. This chain uses TRBV14 with TRBJ1-6; TRBD1 matches 9 bases. TRBJ1-6 is labeled an ORF, and its function is uncertain. The sequence derives from a C3H/HeJ mouse with alopecia areata. As its MHC haplotype, the strain has H2-k. The specimen sequenced was lesional skin. This CDR3 reads CASSFTGGAYNSPLYF. The covered CDR3 bases are TGTGCCAGCAGTTTCACAGGGGGCGCCTATAATTCGCCC.